This TCR beta chain was recorded in a study of CD8+CD57+ T cells in acquired aplastic anemia. Study background: On average, sorted CD4+ and CD8+ cells gave 3 to 4 ug of DNA.

Template material for TCR beta VDJ and CDR3 profiling consisted of genomic DNA. TCRdb re-analysed the reads in MiXCR, keeping a single row per CDR3 protein. The table records some 190,000 distinct CDR3 sequences, approximately 45% of them present only once. This CDR3 spans 15 amino acids. Trimming took off 0 bases at V and 4 bases at J, with 11 bases between the two ends. Germline V gives CDR1 WNHNN, CDR2 SYGVQD (reference sequence). The rearrangement links TRBV10-1 to TRBJ2-3; a weak D match, TRBD2 (6 bases). The material sequenced was sorted CD4+, CD8+, or CD8+CD57+ T cells (not recorded which) from PBMCs. The receptor comes from a human donor in good health. CDR3 sequence: CASSESKTRSDTQYF. The CDR3 DNA sequence: TGCGCCAGCAGTGAGTCGAAGACTAGGTCAGATACGCAGTATTTT.